This T cell receptor (beta chain) derives from a study of CD8 T cells in Susac syndrome. The CDR3 runs to 14 residues. The V gene's germline CDR1 is SGHRS and CDR2 YFSETQ. V lost 0 bases and J lost 4, with 10 bases in between. RNA, at about 0.45 to 1 ug, was reverse transcribed with random hexamers. TCRdb itself ran the immunoSEQ multiplex PCR reads through MiXCR, one entry per CDR3 protein. In the table there are more than 65,000 distinct CDR3 sequences, more than 85% of which are singletons. The gene calls are TRBV5-1 and TRBJ1-1, with D perhaps matching TRBD1 (5 bases). This receptor was obtained from a human donor in good health. The sequencing input was CD8+ T cells from PBMCs. The CDR3 spells CASSLDRSVTEAFF. CDR3 bases: TGCGCCAGCAGCTTGGACAGGTCGGTCACTGAAGCTTTCTTT.